What follows describes a single T cell receptor beta chain. Profiled with immunoSEQ multiplex PCR; TCRdb holds only in-frame clones, not every one. The data show about 220,000 clones, approximately 84% seen once. The source of the sample is a study of blood T cell repertoires in COVID-19. About the study: Samples taken during acute and convalescent COVID-19 were collected in the United States, Italy and Spain. PBMCs, B-cell-depleted T cells, or T cells provided the cDNA or gDNA that made up the material.

This CDR3 region has 15 residues. Trimming took 3 bases from V and 0 from J, leaving 12 bases between them. In germline, CDR1 is LNHDA, CDR2 SQIVND (reference sequence). The sample was peripheral blood. The receptor was derived from a woman between 55 and 75 years old with acute or convalescent COVID-19. The gene calls are TRBV19 and TRBJ2-7; D gene unclear. DNA for the CDR3: TGTGCCAGTAGTATTACGGCCACAGCCTCCTACGAGCAGTACTTC. Translating it yields CASSITATASYEQYF.